What follows is one T cell receptor (beta chain) and its context. Its cognate antigen is unknown. The data originate from a study of cytomegalovirus exposure and HLA in healthy donors. Findings of the study overall: Specificity for CMV antigens was confirmed in vitro for a few of the CMV-associated chains. It was only CMV serostatus that was available as immune exposure information.

V was trimmed by 5 bases and J by 6 bases, leaving 8 bases between them. In germline, CDR1 is DFQATT, CDR2 SNEGSKA (reference sequence). The CDR3 covers 11 residues. Amplification used 60 Vbeta primers and 13 Jbeta primers. Clones were read by immunoSEQ multiplex PCR, and TCRdb kept only the in-frame ones, dropping some. The table includes roughly 100,000 clones, 10% to 15% detected once. V gene TRBV20-1 combines with J gene TRBJ2-1, with D tentatively TRBD2 (6 bases). The specimen sequenced was PBMCs. This receptor was taken from a man aged 35 to 55 in good health and CMV-seropositive. The CDR3 DNA is TGCAGTGCTGCCGGGAGCAATGAGCAGTTCTTC. Protein: CSAAGSNEQFF.